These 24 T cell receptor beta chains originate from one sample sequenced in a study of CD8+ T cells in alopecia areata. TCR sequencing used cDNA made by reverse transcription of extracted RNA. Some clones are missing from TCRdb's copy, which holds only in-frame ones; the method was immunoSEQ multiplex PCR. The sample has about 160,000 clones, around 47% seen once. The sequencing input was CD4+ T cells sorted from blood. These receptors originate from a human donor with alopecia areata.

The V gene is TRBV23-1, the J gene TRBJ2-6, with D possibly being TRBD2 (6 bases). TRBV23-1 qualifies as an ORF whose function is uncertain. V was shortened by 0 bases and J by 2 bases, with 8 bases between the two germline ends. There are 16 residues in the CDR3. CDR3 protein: CASSQSRETGANVLTF. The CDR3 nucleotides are TGCGCCAGCAGTCAATCCCGGGAGACTGGGGCCAACGTCCTGACTTTC.

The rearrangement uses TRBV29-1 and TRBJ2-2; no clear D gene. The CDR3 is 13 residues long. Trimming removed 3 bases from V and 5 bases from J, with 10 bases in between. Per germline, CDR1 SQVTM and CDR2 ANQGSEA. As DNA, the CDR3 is TGCAGCGTTGATATAATTGGGACCGGGGAGCTGTTTTTT. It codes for CSVDIIGTGELFF.

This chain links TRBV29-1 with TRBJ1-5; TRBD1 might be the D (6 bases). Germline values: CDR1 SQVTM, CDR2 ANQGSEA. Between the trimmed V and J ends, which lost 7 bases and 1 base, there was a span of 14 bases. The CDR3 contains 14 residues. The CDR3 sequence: CSALDSGSNQPQHF. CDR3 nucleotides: TGCAGCGCCCTGGACAGCGGGAGCAATCAGCCCCAGCATTTT.

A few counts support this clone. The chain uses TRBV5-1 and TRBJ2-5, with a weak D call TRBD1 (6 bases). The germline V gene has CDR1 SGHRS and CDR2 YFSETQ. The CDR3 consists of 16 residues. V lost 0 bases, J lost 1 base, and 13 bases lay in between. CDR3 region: CASSLEAFRGQETQYF. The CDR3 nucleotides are TGCGCCAGCAGCTTGGAAGCGTTCAGGGGCCAAGAGACCCAGTACTTC. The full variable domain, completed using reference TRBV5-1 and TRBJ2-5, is KAGVTQTPRYLIKTRGQQVTLSCSPISGHRSVSWYQQTPGQGLQFLFEYFSETQRNKGNFPGRFSGRQFSNSRSEMNVSTLELGDSALYLCASSLEAFRGQETQYFGPGTRLLVL.

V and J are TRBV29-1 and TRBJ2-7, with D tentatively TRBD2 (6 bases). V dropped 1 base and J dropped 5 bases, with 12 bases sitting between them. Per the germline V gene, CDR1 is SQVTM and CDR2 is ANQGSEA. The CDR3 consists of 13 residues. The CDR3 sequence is CSVEGRGRNEQYF. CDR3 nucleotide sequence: TGCAGCGTTGAAGGGCGAGGGAGGAACGAGCAGTACTTC.

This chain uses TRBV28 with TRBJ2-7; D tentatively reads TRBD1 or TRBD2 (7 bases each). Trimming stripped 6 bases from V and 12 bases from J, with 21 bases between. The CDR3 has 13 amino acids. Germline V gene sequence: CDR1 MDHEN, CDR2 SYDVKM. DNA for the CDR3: TGTGCCAGCAGCTTAGACCGACAGGGAGGGCGGTACTTC. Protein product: CASSLDRQGGRYF.

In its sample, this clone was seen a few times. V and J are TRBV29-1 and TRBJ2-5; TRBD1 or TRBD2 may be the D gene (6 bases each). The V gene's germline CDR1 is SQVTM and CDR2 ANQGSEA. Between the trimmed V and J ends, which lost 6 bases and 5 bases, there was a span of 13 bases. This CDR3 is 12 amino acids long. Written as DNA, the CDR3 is TGCAGCGTGGGCAGGGGAGGTGAGACCCAGTACTTC. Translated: CSVGRGGETQYF.

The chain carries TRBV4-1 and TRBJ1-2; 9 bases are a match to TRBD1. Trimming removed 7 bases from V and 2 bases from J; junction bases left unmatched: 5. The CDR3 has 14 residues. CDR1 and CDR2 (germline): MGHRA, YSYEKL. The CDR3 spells CASTPGTGNYGYTF. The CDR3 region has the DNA TGCGCCAGCACCCCCGGGACAGGGAACTATGGCTACACCTTC.

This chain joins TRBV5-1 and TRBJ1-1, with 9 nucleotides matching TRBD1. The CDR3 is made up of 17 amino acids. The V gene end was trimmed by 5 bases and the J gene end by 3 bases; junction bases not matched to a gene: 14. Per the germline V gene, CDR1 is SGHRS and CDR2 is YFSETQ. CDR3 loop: CASRSGTGNEMDTEAFF. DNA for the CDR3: TGCGCCAGCAGATCCGGGACAGGGAATGAGATGGACACTGAAGCTTTCTTT.

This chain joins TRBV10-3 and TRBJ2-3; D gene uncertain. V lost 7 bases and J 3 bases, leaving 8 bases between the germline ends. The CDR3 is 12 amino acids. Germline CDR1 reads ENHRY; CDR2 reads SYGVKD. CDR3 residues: CAITAGTDTQYF. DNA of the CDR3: TGTGCCATCACTGCTGGGACAGATACGCAGTATTTT.

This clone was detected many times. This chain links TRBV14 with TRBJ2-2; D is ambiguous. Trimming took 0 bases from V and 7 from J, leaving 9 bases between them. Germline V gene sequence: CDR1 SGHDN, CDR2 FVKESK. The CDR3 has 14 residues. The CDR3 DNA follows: TGTGCCAGCAGCCAAGATCTGGGTTTCGGGGAGCTGTTTTTT. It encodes CASSQDLGFGELFF.

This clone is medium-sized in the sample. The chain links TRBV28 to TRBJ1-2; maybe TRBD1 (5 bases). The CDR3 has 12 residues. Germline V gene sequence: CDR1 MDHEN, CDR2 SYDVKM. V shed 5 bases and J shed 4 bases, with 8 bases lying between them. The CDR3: CASSTTVYGYTF. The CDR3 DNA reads TGTGCCAGCAGTACGACAGTCTATGGCTACACCTTC.

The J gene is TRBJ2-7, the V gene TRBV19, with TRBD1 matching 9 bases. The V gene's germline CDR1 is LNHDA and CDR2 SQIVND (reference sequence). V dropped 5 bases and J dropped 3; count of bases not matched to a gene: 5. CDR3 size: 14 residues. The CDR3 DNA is TGTGCCAGTAGTCCCGGGACAGGGAACTACGAGCAGTACTTC. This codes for CASSPGTGNYEQYF.

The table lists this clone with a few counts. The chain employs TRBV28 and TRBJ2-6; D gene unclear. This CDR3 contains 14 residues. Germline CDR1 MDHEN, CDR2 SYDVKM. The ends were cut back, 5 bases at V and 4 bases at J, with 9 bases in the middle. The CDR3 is CASSLMGGANVLTF. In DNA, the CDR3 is TGTGCCAGCAGTCTGATGGGCGGGGCCAACGTCCTGACTTTC.

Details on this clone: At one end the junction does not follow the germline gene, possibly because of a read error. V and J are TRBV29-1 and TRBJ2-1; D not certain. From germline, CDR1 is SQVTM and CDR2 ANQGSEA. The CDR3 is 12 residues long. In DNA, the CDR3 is TGCAGCATTGAGTTTGGGCTAGGGGAGCAGTTCTTC. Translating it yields CSIEFGLGEQFF.

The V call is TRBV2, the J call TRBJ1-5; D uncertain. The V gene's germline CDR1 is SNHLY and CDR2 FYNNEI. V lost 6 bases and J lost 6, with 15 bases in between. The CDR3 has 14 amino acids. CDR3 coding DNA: TGTGCCAGCAGGGAGGACTCCTACACTCAGCCCCAGCATTTT. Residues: CASREDSYTQPQHF.

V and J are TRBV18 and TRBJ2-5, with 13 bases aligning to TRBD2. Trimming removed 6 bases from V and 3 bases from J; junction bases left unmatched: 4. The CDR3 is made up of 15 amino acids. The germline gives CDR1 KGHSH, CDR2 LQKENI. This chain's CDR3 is CASSRLAGGEETQYF. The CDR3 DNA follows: TGTGCCAGCTCTCGACTAGCGGGAGGTGAAGAGACCCAGTACTTC.

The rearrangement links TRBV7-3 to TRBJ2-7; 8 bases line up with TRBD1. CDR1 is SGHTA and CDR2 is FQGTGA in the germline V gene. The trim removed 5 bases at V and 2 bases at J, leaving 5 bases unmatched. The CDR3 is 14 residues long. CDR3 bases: TGTGCCAGCAGCCGGACAGGGCTTACCTACGAGCAGTACTTC. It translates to CASSRTGLTYEQYF.

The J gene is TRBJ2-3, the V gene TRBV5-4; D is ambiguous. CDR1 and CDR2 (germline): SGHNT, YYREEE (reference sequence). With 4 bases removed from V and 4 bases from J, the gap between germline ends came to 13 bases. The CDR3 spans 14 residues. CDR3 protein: CASSNLLGADTQYF. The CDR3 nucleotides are TGTGCCAGCAGCAATCTTCTGGGCGCAGATACGCAGTATTTT.

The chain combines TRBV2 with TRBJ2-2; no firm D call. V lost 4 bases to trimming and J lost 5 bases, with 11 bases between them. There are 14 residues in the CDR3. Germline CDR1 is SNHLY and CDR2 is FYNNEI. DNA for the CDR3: TGTGCCAGCAGTGCCAGGAGTCTGACCGGGGAGCTGTTTTTT. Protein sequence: CASSARSLTGELFF.

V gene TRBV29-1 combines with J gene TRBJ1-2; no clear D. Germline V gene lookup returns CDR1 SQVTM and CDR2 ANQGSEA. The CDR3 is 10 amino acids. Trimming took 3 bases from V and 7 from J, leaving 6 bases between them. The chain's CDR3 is CSVDGSGYTF. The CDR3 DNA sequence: TGCAGCGTTGACGGGTCTGGCTACACCTTC.

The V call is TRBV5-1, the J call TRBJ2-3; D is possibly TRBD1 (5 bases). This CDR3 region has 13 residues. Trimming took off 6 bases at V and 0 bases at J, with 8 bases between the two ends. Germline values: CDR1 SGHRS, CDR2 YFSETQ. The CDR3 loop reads CASKQASTDTQYF. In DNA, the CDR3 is TGCGCCAGCAAACAGGCCAGCACAGATACGCAGTATTTT.

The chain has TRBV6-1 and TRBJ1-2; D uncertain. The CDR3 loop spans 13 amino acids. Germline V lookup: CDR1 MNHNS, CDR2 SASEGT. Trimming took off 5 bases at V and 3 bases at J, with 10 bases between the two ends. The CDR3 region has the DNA TGTGCCAGCAGTCCCCTGGGCCACTATGGCTACACCTTC. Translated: CASSPLGHYGYTF.

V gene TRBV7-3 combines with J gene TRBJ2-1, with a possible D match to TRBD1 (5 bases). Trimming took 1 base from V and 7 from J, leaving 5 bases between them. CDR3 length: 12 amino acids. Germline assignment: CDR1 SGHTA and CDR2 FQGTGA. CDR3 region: CASSLKGNEQFF. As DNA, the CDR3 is TGTGCCAGCAGCTTAAAGGGGAATGAGCAGTTCTTC.